These 32 T cell receptor beta chains originate from one sample sequenced in a study of blood T cell repertoires in COVID-19. Using immunoSEQ multiplex PCR, the repertoire was profiled, and TCRdb retains in-frame clones only, with some absent. The sample lists about 150,000 clones; under 90% were seen once. The sequenced sample consisted of peripheral blood. Source of these receptors: a man aged 55 to 70 with acute or convalescent COVID-19.

The CDR3 protein is CASRGGQRYTGELFF. The CDR3 DNA reads as TGCGCCAGCAGGGGGGGGCAGAGGTACACCGGGGAGCTGTTTTTT. The rearrangement uses TRBV5-1 and TRBJ2-2, with D perhaps TRBD2 (7 bases). V was trimmed by 5 bases and J by 3 bases, leaving 14 bases between them. CDR1 is SGHRS, CDR2 YFSETQ, per germline. CDR3 length: 15 amino acids.

Worth noting for this clone: Other DNA sequences of this sample code for an identical CDR3. The chain recombines TRBV18 with TRBJ2-5, with D uncertain. The germline V and J ends were trimmed by 3 bases and 2 bases, with 7 bases remaining between them. Per germline, CDR1 KGHSH and CDR2 LQKENI. The CDR3 consists of 13 residues. This chain's CDR3 is CASSPGQQETQYF. In DNA, the CDR3 is TGTGCCAGCTCACCTGGGCAGCAAGAGACCCAGTACTTC.

The chain uses TRBV28 and TRBJ2-1; D gene ambiguous. The CDR3 is made up of 13 amino acids. With 1 base removed from V and 4 bases from J, the gap between germline ends came to 5 bases. Germline assignment: CDR1 MDHEN and CDR2 SYDVKM. The CDR3 coding sequence is TGTGCCAGCAGTTTATCCGGTTACAATGAGCAGTTCTTC. It codes for CASSLSGYNEQFF.

The V call is TRBV18, the J call TRBJ1-1; the D gene is possibly TRBD1 (5 bases). The length of the CDR3 is 15 residues. Germline-derived CDR1 and CDR2 are KGHSH and LQKENI. V shed 6 bases and J shed 7 bases, with 21 bases lying between them. CDR3 sequence reads: CASSPGTGSGGEAFF. The CDR3 nucleotides read TGTGCCAGCTCCCCCGGGACCGGGAGTGGGGGTGAAGCTTTCTTT.

This chain links TRBV12-5 with TRBJ1-6; D call uncertain. Between the trimmed V and J ends, which lost 5 bases and 0 bases, there was a span of 11 bases. The CDR3 sequence is 16 residues long. CDR1 is LGHNT and CDR2 is FRNRAP in the germline V gene. The CDR3 is CASGARGSSYNSPLHF. The CDR3 coding sequence is TGTGCTAGTGGTGCCCGAGGGAGCTCCTATAATTCACCCCTCCACTTT.

In the case of this clone: In the same sample, other DNA sequences code for this CDR3. The V and J genes are TRBV3-1 (or the pseudogene TRBV3-2) and TRBJ1-1, with D possibly being TRBD1 (5 bases). Trimming took off 1 base at V and 2 bases at J, with 8 bases between the two ends. This CDR3 region has 14 residues. Germline CDR1 and CDR2: LGHDT and YNNKEL (reference sequence). The CDR3 DNA reads as TGTGCCAGCAGCCAAGGCCAGGGCAACACTGAAGCTTTCTTT. It specifies CASSQGQGNTEAFF.

The CDR3 sequence is CASSLRQGGTEKLFF. CDR3 DNA: TGTGCCAGCAGTTTAAGACAGGGAGGAACTGAAAAACTGTTTTTT. The V gene is TRBV27, the J gene TRBJ1-4, with TRBD1 identical over 7 bases. There are 15 residues in the CDR3. The trim removed 2 bases at V and 7 bases at J, leaving 7 bases unmatched. From germline, CDR1 is MNHEY and CDR2 SMNVEV (reference sequence).

This clone was seen a few times. CDR3 amino acids: CASSEKTLSSGNTIYF. The CDR3 region has the DNA TGTGCCAGCAGTGAAAAGACTCTGAGCTCTGGAAACACCATATATTTT. J is TRBJ1-3 and V is TRBV6-1; D gene uncertain. CDR3 length equals 16 residues. The V gene lost 2 bases and the J gene lost 0 bases, with 11 bases spanning the gap. Germline CDR1 reads MNHNS; CDR2 reads SASEGT.

The chain carries TRBV6-5 and TRBJ1-2; weak D call: TRBD1 (6 bases). The CDR3 is made up of 13 amino acids. Germline V gives CDR1 MNHEY, CDR2 SVGAGI. The V and J ends lost 10 bases and 4 bases respectively, with 16 bases between them. Here the CDR3 reads CATDAGTPYGYTF. CDR3 sequence (DNA): TGTGCCACGGACGCCGGGACACCCTATGGCTACACCTTC.

This clone was picked up a small number of times. This chain uses TRBV7-9 with TRBJ1-6, with 7 bases identical to TRBD1. Germline V CDR1 and CDR2: SEHNR, FQNEAQ (reference sequence). J gave up 4 bases and V 5 bases, and 5 bases lay outside the gene matches. This CDR3 has 15 amino acids. The CDR3 region is CASSTRGQYNSPLHF. DNA of the CDR3: TGTGCCAGCAGCACCCGGGGACAGTATAATTCACCCCTCCACTTT.

This sequence joins TRBV2 and TRBJ1-4; TRBD1 might be the D (6 bases). Germline V lookup: CDR1 SNHLY, CDR2 FYNNEI. Trimming removed 5 bases from V and 8 bases from J, with 15 bases in between. The CDR3 extends over 14 amino acids. This chain's CDR3 is CASSKTGNLEKLFF. CDR3 DNA sequence: TGTGCCAGCAGTAAAACAGGGAACCTGGAAAAACTGTTTTTT.

The rearrangement links TRBV6-2 or TRBV6-3 to TRBJ2-1; the D gene is possibly TRBD2 (5 bases). Germline-derived CDR1 and CDR2 are MNHEY and SVGEGT. Trimming left V 4 bases short and J 0 bases short, with 13 bases between. This CDR3 region has 16 residues. This CDR3 is CASSSTRPGSYNEQFF. As DNA, the CDR3 is TGTGCCAGCAGTTCTACTAGACCTGGCTCCTACAATGAGCAGTTCTTC.

The chain recombines TRBV7-2 with TRBJ1-1; D is unresolved. Germline CDR1 SGHTA, CDR2 FQGNSA. This CDR3 has 14 residues. V gave up 7 bases and J gave up 4 bases, with 16 bases separating them. For the CDR3, the DNA is TGTGCCAGCACGGAGGGAACCTGGCTCACTGAAGCTTTCTTT. Encoded protein: CASTEGTWLTEAFF.

The chain employs TRBV9 and TRBJ2-3; D uncertain. Trimming removed 0 bases at V and 0 bases at J, with 8 bases between. CDR3 length equals 15 residues. CDR1 SGDLS and CDR2 YYNGEE come from the germline V gene. Here the CDR3 reads CASSVARSSTDTQYF. CDR3 in DNA: TGTGCCAGCAGCGTAGCCAGGTCTAGCACAGATACGCAGTATTTT.

This clone was detected only once. This sequence joins TRBV4-1 and TRBJ1-5; 10 bases line up with TRBD1. J gave up 2 bases and V 4 bases, and 8 bases lay outside the gene matches. CDR3 length equals 17 residues. Germline CDR1 and CDR2: MGHRA and YSYEKL. Here the CDR3 DNA reads TGCGCCAGCAGCCTAGGACAGGGGGAAACTGGCAATCAGCCCCAGCATTTT. Amino acids: CASSLGQGETGNQPQHF.

The gene calls are TRBV28 and TRBJ2-7; 9 bases map to TRBD1. The V segment lost 6 bases and the J segment 4 bases; nucleotides outside the gene matches: 7. Germline V gives CDR1 MDHEN, CDR2 SYDVKM. CDR3 length: 14 amino acids. The CDR3 region is CASRRTGTGYEQYF. The CDR3 DNA sequence: TGTGCCAGCAGAAGAACCGGGACAGGGTACGAGCAGTACTTC.

This clone is a singleton in its sample. CDR3 DNA: TGTGCCAGCAGCACCCGACAGGGGACTGAAGCTTTCTTT. The encoded protein is CASSTRQGTEAFF. This rearrangement joins TRBV7-9 to TRBJ1-1, with TRBD1 identical over 8 bases. The CDR3 is made up of 13 amino acids. Looked up from germline, CDR1 is SEHNR and CDR2 is FQNEAQ (reference sequence). V lost 5 bases, J lost 5 bases, and 4 bases stayed unmatched.

The V gene is TRBV2, the J gene TRBJ2-1, with D possibly being TRBD2 (5 bases). Germline values: CDR1 SNHLY, CDR2 FYNNEI. The length of the CDR3 is 12 residues. V was clipped by 4 bases and J by 7 bases, with 8 bases between them. The CDR3 DNA follows: TGTGCCAGCAGTGGTTCGGGGAATGAGCAGTTCTTC. This sequence encodes CASSGSGNEQFF. Based on the CDR3 plus reference TRBV2 and TRBJ2-1, the full variable domain is EPEVTQTPSHQVTQMGQEVILRCVPISNHLYFYWYRQILGQKVEFLVSFYNNEISEKSEIFDDQFSVERPDGSNFTLKIRSTKLEDSAMYFCASSGSGNEQFFGPGTRLTVL.

The sample holds a few counts of this clone. This sequence joins TRBV4-2 and TRBJ1-5, with 8 bases that match TRBD1. V was clipped by 1 base and J by 3 bases; unmatched bases: 2. Germline V CDR1 and CDR2: LGHNA, YNFKEQ. This CDR3 has 15 amino acids. The CDR3 coding sequence is TGTGCCAGCAGCCAAGGGACAGGGCCCAATCAGCCCCAGCATTTT. It codes for CASSQGTGPNQPQHF.

The chain links TRBV5-1 to TRBJ1-2, with 8 bases matching TRBD1. Germline-derived CDR1 and CDR2 are SGHRS and YFSETQ. J was trimmed by 4 bases and V by 0 bases; bases with no gene match: 8. CDR3 length: 16 residues. The CDR3 DNA reads TGCGCCAGCAGCTTGGCCTGGGGACAGGCTGCCTATGGCTACACCTTC. Protein: CASSLAWGQAAYGYTF.

The CDR3 nucleotides read TGTGCCAGTAAAACGGGAGGCTCTGGGGCCAACGTCCTGACTTTC. It translates to CASKTGGSGANVLTF. The chain employs TRBV19 and TRBJ2-6, with TRBD2 matching 7 bases. In germline, CDR1 is LNHDA, CDR2 SQIVND (reference sequence). The V gene end was trimmed by 7 bases and the J gene end by 0 bases; junction bases not matched to a gene: 3. The CDR3 consists of 15 residues.

This chain joins TRBV7-2 and TRBJ1-4; 9 nucleotides line up with TRBD1. In germline, CDR1 is SGHTA, CDR2 FQGNSA. The V gene end was trimmed by 5 bases and the J gene end by 8 bases; junction bases not matched to a gene: 9. The CDR3 runs 15 residues. The CDR3 coding sequence is TGTGCCAGCAGCCTAAACAGGGGGCGAGGGGAAAAACTGTTTTTT. The encoded protein is CASSLNRGRGEKLFF.

V and J are TRBV25-1 and TRBJ2-2; no clear D gene. Germline CDR1 is MGHDK and CDR2 is SYGVNS. The CDR3 runs 17 residues. The V end was cut by 4 bases, the J end by 2 bases, with 17 bases between. Written as DNA, the CDR3 is TGTGCCAGCAGTGCCCCACATGGAGTGCCTAACACCGGGGAGCTGTTTTTT. This encodes CASSAPHGVPNTGELFF.

The genes are TRBV14 and TRBJ1-6; D not certain. The germline CDR1 and CDR2 sequences are SGHDN and FVKESK. The V end lost 5 bases, the J end lost 7 bases, and 9 bases lay between the germline ends. The CDR3 totals 13 residues. The CDR3 region is CASSTHGNSPLHF. The CDR3 nucleotides are TGTGCCAGCAGCACACACGGGAATTCACCCCTCCACTTT.

The chain has TRBV5-4 and TRBJ1-6, with D perhaps TRBD1 (5 bases). Looked up from germline, CDR1 is SGHNT and CDR2 is YYREEE (reference sequence). V was cut by 4 bases and J by 10 bases, with 18 bases left in between. The CDR3 covers 15 residues. CDR3 nucleotides: TGTGCCAGCAGCCCGGACGGGGGACTAAGATCACCCCTCCACTTT. Translating it yields CASSPDGGLRSPLHF.

This chain joins TRBV6-5 and TRBJ1-2; possibly TRBD1 for D (5 bases). Trimming took 9 bases from V and 4 from J, leaving 21 bases between them. The V gene's germline CDR1 is MNHEY and CDR2 SVGAGI. The length of the CDR3 is 15 residues. CDR3 residues: CASSLQAGRSYGYTF. The CDR3 DNA reads TGTGCCAGTTCTTTACAGGCGGGACGGAGCTATGGCTACACCTTC.

The chain joins TRBV7-2 to TRBJ2-5, with TRBD2 matching over 10 bases. With V trimmed by 5 bases and J by 5 bases, 11 bases remained unmatched. This CDR3 contains 16 residues. CDR1 is SGHTA, CDR2 FQGNSA, per germline. The CDR3 spells CASSPRTSGTGETQYF. CDR3 coding DNA: TGTGCCAGCAGCCCCCGGACTAGCGGAACCGGGGAGACCCAGTACTTC.

J is TRBJ2-7 and V is TRBV6-5; TRBD2 matches 7 bases. V shed 2 bases, J shed 2 bases, and the junction held 6 bases outside the gene matches. Per germline, CDR1 MNHEY and CDR2 SVGAGI. There are 15 residues in the CDR3. CDR3 in DNA: TGTGCCAGCAGTTACGTTGATCGGGGGGCCTACGAGCAGTACTTC. The encoded protein is CASSYVDRGAYEQYF.

The chain employs TRBV23-1 and TRBJ2-7; the D is unclear. TRBV23-1 is reported as an ORF; its role is uncertain. This CDR3 is built from 15 residues. Trimming took 1 base from V and 3 from J, leaving 13 bases between them. In DNA form, the CDR3 reads TGCGCCAGCAGTCAATTCGGAGCGTCTTGCTACGAGCAGTACTTC. Translation gives CASSQFGASCYEQYF.

The chain couples TRBV9 to TRBJ2-3; 9 bases are shared with TRBD1. Germline V gene lookup returns CDR1 SGDLS and CDR2 YYNGEE. The CDR3 consists of 15 residues. Trimming cost V 4 bases and J 3 bases; bases outside gene matches: 6. The CDR3, as DNA: TGTGCCAGCAGCCCTGGACAGGGGAAAACAGATACGCAGTATTTT. Translating gives CASSPGQGKTDTQYF.

This chain connects TRBV28 to TRBJ2-7; 12 bases are a match to TRBD2. The CDR3 loop spans 15 amino acids. Germline V lookup: CDR1 MDHEN, CDR2 SYDVKM. V lost 5 bases to trimming and J lost 3 bases; unmatched junction nucleotides: 5. The CDR3 reads CASSPLAGGLYEQYF. Here the CDR3 DNA reads TGTGCCAGCAGTCCCCTAGCGGGAGGGCTCTACGAGCAGTACTTC.

The chain couples TRBV6-5 to TRBJ2-7, with 7 bases lining up with TRBD1. Germline CDR1 and CDR2: MNHEY and SVGAGI. The CDR3 extends over 15 amino acids. Trimming removed 6 bases from V and 5 bases from J; junction bases left unmatched: 13. The CDR3 protein is CASRPAHGQAHEQYF. DNA of the CDR3: TGTGCCAGCAGGCCAGCCCATGGACAGGCCCACGAGCAGTACTTC.